What follows are 3 T cell receptor beta chains derived from one specimen sequenced in a study of T cell repertoires in cytomegalovirus infection (dated by TCRdb to the late 2010s). Sequenced using an Illumina HiSeq 1500. The public reads were reprocessed in TCRdb via fastp at Q25 and MiXCR, keeping in-frame beta chains. Each CDR3 protein gets just one entry, which takes the most common genes and DNA from the rows behind it. The table for this sample lists around 530,000 distinct CDR3 sequences; 26% of them were counted only once. The ten most abundant clones make up 13% of the sample. Sequenced: PBMCs. These receptors came from a human donor in good health (CMV status not recorded). Some clones in this sample may be carry-over from other donors' samples.

This clonotype was counted ten times or more. The junction and the germline gene differ at one end; a read error may be behind it. This chain connects TRBV19 to TRBJ2-1; D uncertain. The germline gives CDR1 LNHDA, CDR2 SQIVND (reference sequence). CDR3 size: 12 residues. The CDR3 nucleotides are TGTGCCAGCAGTATTTCCTACAATGAGCAGTTCTTC. Translation: CASSISYNEQFF. The full variable domain, in which reference TRBV19 and TRBJ2-1 provide the parts outside the CDR3, is DGGITQSPKYLFRKEGQNVTLSCEQNLNHDAMYWYRQDPGQGLRLIYYSQIVNDFQKGDIAEGYSVSREKKESFPLTVTSAQKNPTAFYLCASSISYNEQFFGPGTRLTVL.

This clonotype was seen only a few times. The chain carries TRBV12-3 or TRBV12-4 and TRBJ2-7; a weak D match, TRBD2 (5 bases). V was trimmed by 7 bases and J by 5 bases, leaving 15 bases between them. The CDR3 contains 13 residues. CDR3 DNA: TGTGCCAGCACCCCCCGAGGGCCGAACGAGCAGTACTTC. Translated: CASTPRGPNEQYF.

The chain has TRBV18 and TRBJ2-5, with D unclear. The length of the CDR3 is 13 residues. The V gene lost 0 bases and the J gene lost 1 base, with 3 bases spanning the gap. Looked up from germline, CDR1 is KGHSH and CDR2 is LQKENI. The CDR3 bases are TGTGCCAGCTCACCACCGACCCAAGAGACCCAGTACTTC. Protein: CASSPPTQETQYF.